Listed below are T cell receptor beta chains from one sample, sequenced in a study of blood T cell repertoires in COVID-19. Sequencing used immunoSEQ multiplex PCR; TCRdb keeps in-frame clones, though not all of them. The data contain about 380,000 clones, around nine tenths of them singletons. Sequencing was carried out using PBMCs or T cells enriched from blood (not recorded which). The receptors shown here come from a woman aged 18-35 years who had recovered from COVID-19. The CDR3 runs from the conserved cysteine through the conserved F or W. D genes are given only for firm matches. The size field is filled for only some rows; it gives once, few, many or a size class.

V	D	size	J	DNA	CDR3
TRBV6-2/TRBV6-3	TRBD1	NA	TRBJ1-5	TGTGCCAGCAGTTACTCGACAGGGGTGTATCAGCCCCAGCATTTT	CASSYSTGVYQPQHF
TRBV19	NA	NA	TRBJ2-3	TGTGCCAGTAGTATAGTGGTCTCTGCGGATACGCAGTATTTT	CASSIVVSADTQYF
TRBV5-6	TRBD2	NA	TRBJ2-3	TGTGCCAGCAGCTCGACACTAGCGGCAGGTAACACAGATACGCAGTATTTT	CASSSTLAAGNTDTQYF
TRBV10-3	NA	NA	TRBJ1-3	TGTGCCATCAGTGAGTCGCCAGGGGCCGGAAACACCATATATTTT	CAISESPGAGNTIYF
TRBV18	NA	NA	TRBJ1-5	TGTGCCAGCTCATCCCGGGACAACACTAATCAGCCCCAGCATTTT	CASSSRDNTNQPQHF
TRBV9	TRBD1	NA	TRBJ1-2	TGTGCCAGCAGCCCCAGGGGGATGGATGGCTACACCTTC	CASSPRGMDGYTF
TRBV24-1	NA	NA	TRBJ2-7	TGTGCCACCAGTGATTCGACAGGGAGGCCCTACGAGCAGTACTTC	CATSDSTGRPYEQYF
TRBV11-2	TRBD1	NA	TRBJ1-4	TGTGCCAGCAGCTTCGGGACAGGGGCTAATGAAAAACTGTTTTTT	CASSFGTGANEKLFF
TRBV24-1	TRBD1	NA	TRBJ2-3	TGTGCCGCCGGACAGGGGGGCACAGATACGCAGTATTTT	CAAGQGGTDTQYF
TRBV30	TRBD1	NA	TRBJ2-3	TGTGCCTGGACCTCCGGGACAGGGGTCACAGATACGCAGTATTTT	CAWTSGTGVTDTQYF
TRBV13	TRBD2	NA	TRBJ2-7	TGTGCCAGCAGCTTAGTGGGACTAGCGGGGGGCGAGCAGTACTTC	CASSLVGLAGGEQYF
TRBV15	TRBD1	NA	TRBJ2-7	TGTGCCACAGCTCCCACAGGGGGCGTGAAGCAGTACTTC	CATAPTGGVKQYF
TRBV27	NA	once	TRBJ2-5	TGTGCCAGCAGTTCCTACAGGAACCAAGAGACCCAGTACTTC	CASSSYRNQETQYF
TRBV25-1	NA	once	TRBJ1-2	TGTGCCAGCAAGTCCGGGTTGGATGGCTACACCTTC	CASKSGLDGYTF
TRBV5-5	NA	NA	TRBJ2-1	TGTGCCAGCAGCTACCGGGACATTTCCTACAATGAGCAGTTCTTC	CASSYRDISYNEQFF
TRBV28	TRBD1	NA	TRBJ1-5	TGTGCCAGCAGACAACAGGGGGCAGGTCAGCCCCAGCATTTT	CASRQQGAGQPQHF
TRBV27	TRBD1	NA	TRBJ1-1	TGTGCCAGCAGTTCGACCGGGACAGCCGCCGGGAACACTGAAGCTTTCTTT	CASSSTGTAAGNTEAFF
TRBV30	TRBD1	NA	TRBJ1-2	TGTGCCTGGGACAGGGGGTCGGCAAGCTATGGCTACACCTTC	CAWDRGSASYGYTF
TRBV28	NA	NA	TRBJ1-5	TGTGCCAGCAGCGAGGGGGTCCGCAATCAGCCCCAGCATTTT	CASSEGVRNQPQHF
TRBV10-3	NA	once	TRBJ2-7	TGTGCCATCAGTGAGTCAACGGAGGAGCAGTACTTC	CAISESTEEQYF
TRBV7-2	NA	NA	TRBJ2-2	TGTGCCAGCAGCCCGCTGGGGGGTACCGGGGAGCTGTTTTTT	CASSPLGGTGELFF
TRBV7-2	NA	NA	TRBJ1-1	TGTGCCAGCAGCCATTTCAGGGAGGTGACCGGGGGGAACACTGAAGCTTTCTTT	CASSHFREVTGGNTEAFF
TRBV6-6	TRBD1	NA	TRBJ1-1	TGTGCCAGCAGTTACCGAACGACAGGGGAAGGTTCAGAAGCTTTCTTT	CASSYRTTGEGSEAFF
TRBV9	TRBD1	NA	TRBJ1-3	TGTGCCAGCAGCCGGACAGGGGCCGGAAACACCATATATTTT	CASSRTGAGNTIYF
TRBV19	NA	NA	TRBJ2-2	TGTGCCAGTAGACCGCAGACGAACACCGGGGAGCTGTTTTTT	CASRPQTNTGELFF
TRBV6-1	NA	NA	TRBJ1-6	TGTGCCAGCAGTGAAGAGAGCTCCTATAATTCACCCCTCCACTTT	CASSEESSYNSPLHF
TRBV11-2	TRBD1	NA	TRBJ2-1	TGTGCCAGCAGCCCCCCGGGACAGGGTTACAATGAGCAGTTCTTC	CASSPPGQGYNEQFF
TRBV28	TRBD1	once	TRBJ2-7	TGTGCCAGCAGCGGACAGGCGTTCCTCTACGAGCAGTACTTC	CASSGQAFLYEQYF
TRBV27	NA	NA	TRBJ1-2	TGTGCCAGCAGTTTATCGGGCAGCTTCTATGGCTACACCTTC	CASSLSGSFYGYTF
TRBV6-5	NA	NA	TRBJ1-4	TGTGCCAGCAGTTGGAGGTCCGCAACTAATGAAAAACTGTTTTTT	CASSWRSATNEKLFF
TRBV4-1	TRBD2	NA	TRBJ2-5	TGCGCCAGCAGCCGCCGTGCCCCCCTAGCGGGAGACCAAGAGACCCAGTACTTC	CASSRRAPLAGDQETQYF
TRBV5-3	NA	NA	TRBJ1-1	TGTGCCAGAAGCACAGGGTCTGAAGCTTTCTTT	CARSTGSEAFF
TRBV27	TRBD1	once	TRBJ2-2	TGTGCCAGCAGTCCCCGGGACAGGGAGAGAGCCGGGGAGCTGTTTTTT	CASSPRDRERAGELFF
TRBV7-2	TRBD2	once	TRBJ2-7	TGTGCCAGCAGCTTAGCGGGGGGGTTAAGCTCCTACGAGCAGTACTTC	CASSLAGGLSSYEQYF
TRBV7-2	NA	NA	TRBJ2-3	TGTGCCAGCAGCTTAGCAGGGCGGGCAGATACGCAGTATTTT	CASSLAGRADTQYF
TRBV5-1	NA	NA	TRBJ1-1	TGCGCCAGCAGCTTCCAGGACACTGAAGCTTTCTTT	CASSFQDTEAFF
TRBV7-9	NA	NA	TRBJ2-1	TGTGCCAGCAGCACAGGATACAATGAGCAGTTCTTC	CASSTGYNEQFF
TRBV19	NA	few	TRBJ2-5	TGTGCCAGTAGCGATCTATGGGGGCGGGAGACCCAGTACTTC	CASSDLWGRETQYF
TRBV2	NA	many	TRBJ1-2	TGTGCCAGCAGTGTGCGGGGGGCGGGTGGCTACACCTTC	CASSVRGAGGYTF
TRBV6-1	NA	NA	TRBJ1-5	TGTGCCAGCAGTGAAGGTGAGGGTGGCAATCAGCCCCAGCATTTT	CASSEGEGGNQPQHF
TRBV18	NA	NA	TRBJ1-3	TGTGCCAGCTCACCACCGGCCAGGGCTGGAAACACCATATATTTT	CASSPPARAGNTIYF
TRBV5-4	TRBD2	NA	TRBJ2-3	TGTGCCAGCAGCTTACCGGGACTAGCGGGGGATCTTGATACGCAGTATTTT	CASSLPGLAGDLDTQYF
TRBV19	TRBD1	NA	TRBJ2-7	TGTGCCAGTAGTATGACCGGGACAGGCCTTCGAGGAGAGCAGTACTTC	CASSMTGTGLRGEQYF